This T cell receptor (beta chain) derives from a study of blood T cells in healthy people across ages. The CDR3 length is 15 residues. V was pared by 6 bases and J by 7 bases, with 19 bases between. The use of a sample-barcoded 5' primer and a J-beta primer mix characterized a second PCR of roughly 7 to 11 cycles. MiXCR, applied by TCRdb to the 5' RACE reads, yields one record per CDR3 protein. The sample consists of 1.5 million or so distinct CDR3 sequences, 40% to 45% of them appearing once. This chain connects TRBV12-3 or TRBV12-4 to TRBJ2-1; a weak D match, TRBD2 (6 bases). The specimen sequenced was blood. The sequence was obtained from a woman between 18 and 30 years old in good health. CDR3 sequence: CASRPTGTVGNEQFF. The CDR3 DNA follows: TGTGCCAGCAGACCCACCGGGACTGTGGGAAATGAGCAGTTCTTC.